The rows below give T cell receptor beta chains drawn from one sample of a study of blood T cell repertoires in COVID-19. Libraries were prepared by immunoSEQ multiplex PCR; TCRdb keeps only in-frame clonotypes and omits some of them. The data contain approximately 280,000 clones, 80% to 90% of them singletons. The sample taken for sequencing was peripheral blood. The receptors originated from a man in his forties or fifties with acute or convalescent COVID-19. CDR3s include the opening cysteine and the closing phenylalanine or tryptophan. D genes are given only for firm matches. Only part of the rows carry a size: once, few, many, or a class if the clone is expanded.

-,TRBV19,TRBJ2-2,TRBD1,CASRDRGTGNTGELFF,TGTGCCAGTAGGGACAGGGGTACTGGGAACACCGGGGAGCTGTTTTTT
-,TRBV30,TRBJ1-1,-,CAWSFGRANTEAFF,TGTGCCTGGAGCTTCGGCAGGGCGAACACTGAAGCTTTCTTT
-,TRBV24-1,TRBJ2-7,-,CATSDRDSGRYEQYF,TGTGCCACCAGTGACCGTGACAGTGGACGCTACGAGCAGTACTTC
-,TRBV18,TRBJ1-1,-,CASVRSYRSSEAFF,TGTGCCAGCGTGCGCTCATACAGGTCTTCTGAAGCTTTCTTT
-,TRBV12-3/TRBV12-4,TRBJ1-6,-,CASSLNLPSPLHF,TGTGCCAGCAGTTTAAATCTTCCCTCACCCCTCCACTTT
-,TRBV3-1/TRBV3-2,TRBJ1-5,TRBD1,CASSQGSTGSQPQHF,TGTGCCAGCAGCCAAGGATCGACAGGGTCTCAGCCCCAGCATTTT
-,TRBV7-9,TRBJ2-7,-,CASSLVPGEQYF,TGTGCCAGCAGCTTAGTACCGGGCGAGCAGTACTTC
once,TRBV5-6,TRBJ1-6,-,CASSTDQVAYNSPLHF,TGTGCCAGCAGCACGGATCAGGTCGCCTATAATTCACCCCTCCACTTT
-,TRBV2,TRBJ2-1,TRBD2,CASRPRLAGRGFF,TGTGCCAGCAGGCCTCGACTAGCGGGGAGGGGGTTCTTC
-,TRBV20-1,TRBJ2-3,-,CSAPRADTQYF,TGCAGTGCCCCCCGGGCAGATACGCAGTATTTT
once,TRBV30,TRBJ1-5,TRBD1,CAWSGQGTQPQHF,TGTGCCTGGAGTGGACAGGGGACTCAGCCCCAGCATTTT
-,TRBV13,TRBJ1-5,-,CASSLGSGGQPQHF,TGTGCCAGCAGCTTAGGATCGGGGGGGCAGCCCCAGCATTTT
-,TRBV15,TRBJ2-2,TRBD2,CATSRDRTGGLAGNTGELFF,TGTGCCACCAGCAGAGATCGGACGGGCGGCCTAGCGGGTAACACCGGGGAGCTGTTTTTT
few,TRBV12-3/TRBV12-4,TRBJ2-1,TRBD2,CASSAPPSGEQFF,TGTGCCAGCAGTGCTCCCCCTAGCGGGGAGCAGTTCTTC
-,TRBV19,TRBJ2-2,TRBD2,CASSIGTSGDFANTGELFF,TGTGCCAGTAGTATAGGAACTAGCGGGGATTTCGCGAACACCGGGGAGCTGTTTTTT
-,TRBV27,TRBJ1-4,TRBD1,CASSGGTGVWEKLFF,TGTGCCAGCAGTGGCGGGACAGGGGTGTGGGAAAAACTGTTTTTT
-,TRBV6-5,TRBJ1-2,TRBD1,CASSPRTGGNYGYTF,TGTGCCAGCAGTCCTCGGACAGGGGGAAACTATGGCTACACCTTC
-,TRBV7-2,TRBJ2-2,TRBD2,CASSSRTSGVNTGELFF,TGTGCCAGCAGCTCCCGGACTAGCGGGGTAAACACCGGGGAGCTGTTTTTT
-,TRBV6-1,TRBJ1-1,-,CASSETKRVEAFF,TGTGCCAGCAGTGAAACTAAGCGGGTTGAAGCTTTCTTT
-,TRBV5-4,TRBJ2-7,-,CASSLGGNYEQYF,TGTGCCAGCAGCTTGGGCGGGAACTACGAGCAGTACTTC
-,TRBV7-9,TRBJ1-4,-,CASSFGAGEKLFF,TGTGCCAGCAGCTTCGGCGCGGGGGAAAAACTGTTTTTT
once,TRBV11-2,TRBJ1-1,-,CASSHPWPGGSTEAFF,TGTGCCAGCAGCCACCCCTGGCCCGGCGGAAGCACTGAAGCTTTCTTT
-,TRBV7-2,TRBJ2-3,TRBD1,CASSRRQGADTQYF,TGTGCCAGCAGCCGGCGACAGGGGGCAGATACGCAGTATTTT
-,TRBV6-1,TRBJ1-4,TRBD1,CASSVKGQGFGEKLFF,TGTGCCAGCAGTGTTAAAGGACAGGGTTTCGGTGAAAAACTGTTTTTT
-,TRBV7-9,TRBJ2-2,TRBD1,CASSSYPQGVGTGELFF,TGTGCCAGCAGCTCCTATCCTCAGGGGGTGGGCACCGGGGAGCTGTTTTTT
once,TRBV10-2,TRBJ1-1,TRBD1,CASVSRTGQGGNEAFF,TGCGCCAGCGTATCTCGTACGGGACAGGGAGGGAATGAAGCTTTCTTT
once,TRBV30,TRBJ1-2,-,CAWREGSAYGYTF,TGTGCCTGGAGAGAGGGCAGCGCCTATGGCTACACCTTC
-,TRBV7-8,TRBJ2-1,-,CASSLGGAGSSYNEQFF,TGTGCCAGCAGCTTAGGAGGGGCGGGGAGCTCCTACAATGAGCAGTTCTTC
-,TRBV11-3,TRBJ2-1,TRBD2,CASSLGPSGGPYNEQFF,TGTGCCAGCAGCTTAGGTCCTAGCGGGGGTCCCTACAATGAGCAGTTCTTC
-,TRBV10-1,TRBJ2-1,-,CASGPGIKNEQFF,TGCGCCAGCGGACCGGGGATCAAAAATGAGCAGTTCTTC
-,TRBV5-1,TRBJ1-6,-,CASSSAGGQSYNSPLHF,TGCGCCAGCAGCTCGGCCGGGGGGCAATCCTATAATTCACCCCTCCACTTT
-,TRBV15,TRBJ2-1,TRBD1,CATSARRGQGMNEQFF,TGTGCCACCAGCGCCCGGCGGGGACAGGGCATGAATGAGCAGTTCTTC
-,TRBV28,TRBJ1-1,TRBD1,CASLDRTVTEAFF,TGTGCCAGTCTGGACAGGACGGTCACTGAAGCTTTCTTT
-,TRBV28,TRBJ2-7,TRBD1,CASYNRGREQYF,TGTGCCAGCTATAACAGGGGGCGCGAGCAGTACTTC
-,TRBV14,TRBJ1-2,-,CASSGAALWRGYTF,TGTGCCAGCAGTGGGGCGGCCCTTTGGAGAGGCTACACCTTC
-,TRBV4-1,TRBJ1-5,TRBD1,CASRTTDRGNQPQHF,TGCGCCAGCAGGACTACGGACAGGGGAAATCAGCCCCAGCATTTT
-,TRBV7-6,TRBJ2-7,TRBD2,CASSLARTSGGEQYF,TGTGCCAGCAGCTTAGCGCGTACTAGCGGGGGCGAGCAGTACTTC
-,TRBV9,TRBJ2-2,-,CASSSPDSGSGELFF,TGTGCCAGCAGCTCGCCGGATAGCGGATCCGGGGAGCTGTTTTTT
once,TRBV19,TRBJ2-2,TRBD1,CASSPTPRTGRRSGELFF,TGTGCCAGTAGTCCAACGCCACGGACAGGGAGGCGCTCCGGGGAGCTGTTTTTT
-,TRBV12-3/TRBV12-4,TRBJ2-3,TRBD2,CASRGGQGDTQYF,TGTGCCAGCCGGGGGGGGCAGGGAGATACGCAGTATTTT
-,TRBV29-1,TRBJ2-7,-,CSVDFFGGLTTVYEQYF,TGCAGCGTTGACTTCTTTGGCGGCTTAACGACGGTCTACGAGCAGTACTTC
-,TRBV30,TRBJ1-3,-,CAWSVRWGPELGNTIYF,TGTGCCTGGAGTGTACGGTGGGGCCCCGAGCTGGGAAACACCATATATTTT
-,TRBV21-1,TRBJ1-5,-,CASSEQGLGQPQHF,TGTGCCAGCAGCGAGCAGGGTCTGGGCCAGCCCCAGCATTTT
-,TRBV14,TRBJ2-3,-,CASSPQTDTQYF,TGTGCCAGCAGCCCTCAGACAGATACGCAGTATTTT
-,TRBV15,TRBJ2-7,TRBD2,CATSREPAGGPYEQYF,TGTGCCACCAGCAGAGAGCCAGCGGGGGGGCCCTACGAGCAGTACTTC
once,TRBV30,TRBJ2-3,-,CAWRGWAPSTDTQYF,TGTGCCTGGAGGGGTTGGGCCCCGAGCACAGATACGCAGTATTTT